Shown below are 27 T cell receptor beta chains from a single sample sequenced in a study of CD8+CD57+ T cells in acquired aplastic anemia (dated by TCRdb to the late 2010s). Sequencing relied on an Illumina HiSeq 2000. Profiling of TCR beta VDJ combinations and CDR3 sequences used genomic DNA as the template. In-frame beta chains were kept once TCRdb had trimmed the public reads at Q25 with fastp and called clones with MiXCR. Each entry is one CDR3 protein sequence, shown with its most common DNA and genes. The sample table lists some 410,000 distinct CDR3 sequences, roughly 68% of them with a count of one. Around 4% of the sample belongs to the ten largest clones. Input material: sorted CD4+, CD8+, or CD8+CD57+ T cells (not recorded which) from PBMCs. Receptor source: a human donor in good health, serving as a control.

About this clonotype: Since the CDR3 does not end with the conserved phenylalanine or tryptophan, this likely comes from a read error. Here the CDR3 DNA reads TGTGCCAGCAGTCGGACAGGCCCTGGGAGCACAGATACGCAGTATCTT. It specifies CASSRTGPGSTDTQYL. The chain has TRBV6-5 and TRBJ2-3, with 7 bases identical to TRBD1. Germline loops: CDR1 MNHEY, CDR2 SVGAGI. V shed 5 bases, J shed 0 bases, and the junction held 8 bases outside the gene matches. The CDR3 is 16 amino acids.

The gene calls are TRBV20-1 and TRBJ1-2; 11 bases fit TRBD1. With 6 bases clipped from V and 5 bases from J, the junction kept 5 bases outside the gene matches. The germline V gene has CDR1 DFQATT and CDR2 SNEGSKA (reference sequence). The CDR3 is 13 amino acids. The CDR3 DNA reads TGCAGTGCGTGGGACAGGGGGGTTTATGGCTACACCTTC. This codes for CSAWDRGVYGYTF.

Many counts were recorded for this clonotype. The chain couples TRBV6-6 to TRBJ2-3; the D call may be TRBD1 or TRBD2 (5 bases each). Between the trimmed V and J ends, which lost 7 bases and 1 base, there was a span of 15 bases. The CDR3 spans 15 residues. Germline loops: CDR1 MNHNY, CDR2 SVGAGI (reference sequence). The CDR3 DNA reads as TGTGCCAGCAACGGGCCCGGGACGGGCACAGATACGCAGTATTTT. This gives the protein CASNGPGTGTDTQYF.

With regard to this clonotype: A single base separates this from a much larger clone, so it may be a read error. This likely comes from a read error, as the CDR3 has no conserved phenylalanine or tryptophan at its end. V and J are TRBV4-3 and TRBJ1-5; D not resolved. Germline V CDR1 and CDR2: LGHNA, YSLEER. The length of the CDR3 is 15 residues. Trimming pared 0 bases from V and 3 bases from J, leaving 9 bases between. CDR3 bases: TGCGCCAGCAGCCAAGATTTCAGATACAATCAGCCCCAGCATCTT. It encodes CASSQDFRYNQPQHL.

This clonotype showed up many times. The chain uses TRBV7-2 and TRBJ2-1; TRBD2 aligns across 12 bases. The V and J ends lost 5 bases and 4 bases, in that order; junction bases with no gene match: 6. Germline loops: CDR1 SGHTA, CDR2 FQGNSA. This CDR3 comprises 16 residues. The CDR3 coding sequence is TGTGCCAGCAGCACCGCTAGCGGGGGGGTTTACAATGAGCAGTTCTTC. It yields the protein CASSTASGGVYNEQFF.

Note on this clonotype: Because the CDR3 is missing its conserved closing phenylalanine or tryptophan, this is likely a read error. The DNA is omitted, as the CDR3 cannot be located on it reliably, and the CDR3 follows TCRdb's listing. This rearrangement joins TRBV7-2 to TRBJ1-6. A total of 14 residues make up the CDR3, ends included. Germline V gene sequence: CDR1 SGHTA, CDR2 FQGNSA. The CDR3 protein is CASSLMAVTQHFHL.

This chain joins TRBV6-1 and TRBJ1-2; 10 bases are shared with TRBD1. V shed 6 bases, J shed 5 bases, and the junction held 12 bases outside the gene matches. Germline CDR1 and CDR2: MNHNS and SASEGT. The CDR3 has 16 amino acids. CDR3 nucleotide sequence: TGTGCCAGCAGCGTAGATGATGACAGGGGGCAATATGGCTACACCTTC. Translating gives CASSVDDDRGQYGYTF.

This clonotype appeared a few times. The genes are TRBV27 and TRBJ1-2; 12 nucleotides line up with TRBD1. Trimming took 7 bases from V and 5 from J; bases not matched to a gene: 8. Germline V gives CDR1 MNHEY, CDR2 SMNVEV (reference sequence). This CDR3 spans 15 amino acids. The CDR3 DNA sequence: TGTGCCAGCAACCCGGGACAGGGGGCGCGGTATGGCTACACCTTC. This codes for CASNPGQGARYGYTF.

Here the CDR3 reads CASSFGHDRGEKLFF. CDR3 DNA: TGTGCCAGCAGCTTCGGGCACGATCGGGGTGAAAAACTGTTTTTT. The chain uses TRBV7-6 and TRBJ1-4, with unresolved D. The CDR3 contains 15 residues. CDR1 and CDR2 (germline): SGHVS, FNYEAQ. V gave up 3 bases and J gave up 7 bases, with 15 bases separating them. The full variable domain, its missing parts supplied by reference TRBV7-6 and TRBJ1-4, is GAGVSQSPRYKVTKRGQDVALRCDPISGHVSLYWYRQALGQGPEFLTYFNYEAQQDKSGLPNDRFSAERPEGSISTLTIQRTEQRDSAMYRCASSFGHDRGEKLFFGSGTQLSVL.

V gene TRBV7-2 combines with J gene TRBJ2-3; D possibly matches TRBD1 or TRBD2 (5 bases each). The CDR3 loop spans 13 amino acids. V lost 1 base, J lost 6 bases, and 8 bases lay in between. Germline V lookup: CDR1 SGHTA, CDR2 FQGNSA. The CDR3 region is CASSLGDGDTQYF. In nucleotides, the CDR3 is TGTGCCAGCAGCTTAGGGGACGGGGATACGCAGTATTTT.

The chain has TRBV25-1 and TRBJ2-7, with 11 bases identical to TRBD2. V was clipped by 6 bases and J by 7 bases; unmatched bases: 20. The CDR3 covers 18 residues. Germline-derived CDR1 and CDR2 are MGHDK and SYGVNS. The CDR3 loop reads CASSSPPDGTSGPGEQYF. In DNA, the CDR3 is TGTGCCAGCAGCTCCCCTCCAGACGGGACTAGCGGACCGGGTGAGCAGTACTTC.

The chain employs TRBV7-6 and TRBJ2-7, with D possibly matching TRBD1 (6 bases). The CDR3 loop spans 16 amino acids. Germline V gives CDR1 SGHVS, CDR2 FNYEAQ. Trimming pared 1 base from V and 5 bases from J, leaving 18 bases between. CDR3 nucleotide sequence: TGTGCCAGCAGCTTAGAAAGGGCGCCACAGGGACACGAGCAGTACTTC. Residues: CASSLERAPQGHEQYF.

The chain links TRBV19 to TRBJ1-5; tentative D call: TRBD1 (6 bases). The length of the CDR3 is 14 residues. V dropped 9 bases and J dropped 4 bases, with 16 bases sitting between them. Germline CDR1 and CDR2: LNHDA and SQIVND (reference sequence). The CDR3 bases are TGTGCCAGCAGGGTAACAAGGGGGAATCAGCCCCAGCATTTT. Residues: CASRVTRGNQPQHF.

In its sample, this clonotype was seen a few times. This may be a read error, as it is one base from a much larger clone. The chain employs TRBV3-1 and TRBJ2-5; D gene uncertain. Germline V gives CDR1 LGHDT, CDR2 YNNKEL (reference sequence). Trimming took off 6 bases at V and 7 bases at J, with 6 bases between the two ends. The CDR3 covers 10 residues. CDR3 coding DNA: TGTGCCAGCAGTCGCGGGACCCAGTACTTC. Protein product: CASSRGTQYF.

This chain links TRBV12-3 or TRBV12-4 with TRBJ1-4, with D possibly matching TRBD1 (6 bases). The germline V and J ends were trimmed by 5 bases and 8 bases, with 9 bases remaining between them. This CDR3 is built from 12 residues. The CDR3 is CASSRQGEKLFF. CDR3 nucleotide sequence: TGTGCCAGCAGTCGTCAGGGGGAAAAACTGTTTTTT.

On this clonotype itself: A read error is possible here, since a much larger clone lies one base away. The chain couples TRBV7-3 to TRBJ1-2; no reliable D call. CDR3 length: 15 residues. The germline V gene encodes CDR1 SGHTA and CDR2 FQGTGA. The DNA of the CDR3 is TGTGCCAGCAGTCGCCCCTCCGACGCGCCCTATGGCTGCACCTTC. Protein: CASSRPSDAPYGCTF.

The chain recombines TRBV9 with TRBJ1-1; unclear D gene. Trimming stripped 4 bases from V and 1 base from J, with 20 bases between. There are 17 residues in the CDR3. Germline-derived CDR1 and CDR2 are SGDLS and YYNGEE. The CDR3 DNA reads as TGTGCCAGCAGCTTGGAACTAAAGATCTTCGAGAACACTGAAGCTTTCTTT. This encodes CASSLELKIFENTEAFF. The whole variable domain, filled in from reference TRBV9 and TRBJ1-1, reads DSGVTQTPKHLITATGQRVTLRCSPRSGDLSVYWYQQSLDQGLQFLIQYYNGEERAKGNILERFSAQQFPDLHSELNLSSLELGDSALYFCASSLELKIFENTEAFFGQGTRLTVV.

This clonotype has only one observation. This chain links TRBV20-1 with TRBJ2-7; D is unclear. Per the germline V gene, CDR1 is DFQATT and CDR2 is SNEGSKA (reference sequence). The germline V and J ends were trimmed by 2 bases and 3 bases, with 14 bases remaining between them. The CDR3 is 14 amino acids. CDR3 in DNA: TGCAGTGCTAGAAAAACGGACGGGTACTACGAGCAGTACTTC. Residues: CSARKTDGYYEQYF.

This clonotype has ten or more counts. The rearrangement uses TRBV6-2 or TRBV6-3 and TRBJ2-7, with 7 bases aligning to TRBD1. The junction had 8 bases not matched to a gene; V was cut back by 3 bases and J by 3 bases. Germline V gene sequence: CDR1 MNHEY, CDR2 SVGEGT. This CDR3 is built from 15 residues. CDR3 DNA: TGTGCCAGCAGTTATGGACAGGCGCTATTCTACGAGCAGTACTTC. This gives the protein CASSYGQALFYEQYF.

Regarding this clonotype: This CDR3 is missing its conserved last phenylalanine or tryptophan, likely due to a read error. No DNA is shown, since the ends of the CDR3 on it are uncertain; the CDR3 is the one TCRdb lists. This chain joins TRBV2 and TRBJ2-7; the table's D gene call, TRBD2, was not cross checked with the DNA. Germline lookup yields CDR1 SNHLY and CDR2 FYNNEI. The CDR3 is made up of 16 amino acids, end residues included. The CDR3 sequence is CASSVTSGEQFFGPGT.

CDR3 nucleotides: TGTGCCAGCAGCGCCGAGGGCTCGCCACAGAGCGACAAGGCTTTCTTT. This codes for CASSAEGSPQSDKAFF. The chain has TRBV14 and TRBJ1-1; D not certain. Germline V gives CDR1 SGHDN, CDR2 FVKESK. V was cut by 5 bases and J by 11 bases, with 27 bases left in between. The CDR3 has 16 amino acids.

With regard to this clonotype: Sequence at one end of the junction differs from germline and may be a read error. The chain uses TRBV7-9 and TRBJ1-1, with unresolved D. Per the germline V gene, CDR1 is SEHNR and CDR2 is FQNEAQ (reference sequence). The CDR3 spans 15 residues. CDR3 sequence reads: CAGSTSTATMATPFF. For the CDR3, the DNA is TGTGCCGGCAGTACATCGACGGCAACTATGGCTACACCTTTCTTT.

The table lists this clonotype with a count of one. V and J are TRBV5-1 and TRBJ2-7; weak D call: TRBD2 (7 bases). CDR3 length equals 14 residues. Germline CDR1 is SGHRS and CDR2 is YFSETQ. The ends were cut back, 1 base at V and 5 bases at J, with 13 bases in the middle. The DNA of the CDR3 is TGCGCCAGCAGCTTGAGGGGGGGCCGAGACGAGCAGTACTTC. Residues: CASSLRGGRDEQYF.

The rearrangement links TRBV11-2 to TRBJ1-1, with TRBD1 matching over 10 bases. Unmatched junction bases numbered 5, after V lost 5 bases and J lost 5 bases. CDR3 length: 14 amino acids. Germline CDR1 is SGHAT and CDR2 is FQNNGV. The CDR3 DNA reads TGTGCCAGCAGCGGGGGACAGGGGAAAACTGAAGCTTTCTTT. This codes for CASSGGQGKTEAFF.

The chain joins TRBV13 to TRBJ2-3; the D gene is possibly TRBD2 (5 bases). V lost 5 bases to trimming and J lost 6 bases, with 12 bases between them. The CDR3 is 13 amino acids. Germline CDR1 and CDR2: PRHDT and FYEKMQ (reference sequence). CDR3 in amino acids: CASSPELVDTQYF. The CDR3 nucleotides read TGTGCCAGCAGCCCAGAACTAGTGGATACGCAGTATTTT.

The rearrangement links TRBV19 to TRBJ2-1; D possibly corresponds to TRBD2 (5 bases). Trimming pared 3 bases from V and 0 bases from J, leaving 12 bases between. The germline V gene has CDR1 LNHDA and CDR2 SQIVND (reference sequence). CDR3 size: 16 residues. The CDR3 nucleotides read TGTGCCAGTAGTATGGGAGCGGCGAGCTCCTACAATGAGCAGTTCTTC. As protein: CASSMGAASSYNEQFF.

This clonotype was counted once. A junction boundary mismatches the germline segment, possibly from a read error. The genes are TRBV7-2 and TRBJ2-7; 8 positions match TRBD2. The CDR3 is 15 amino acids. CDR1 and CDR2 from the germline V gene are SGHTA and FQGNSA. The CDR3 coding sequence is TGTGCCAGCAGCTCCCCGGGAGGGGAACAGCACCAGCATTACTTC. This sequence encodes CASSSPGGEQHQHYF.